The 11 T cell receptor beta chains given below trace back to one sample, sequenced in a study of T cells in Graves' hyperthyroidism and ophthalmopathy. RNA transcripts gave rise to amplified TCR beta CDR3 regions. During a first-round RT-PCR of the TCR CDR3, the HTBI primer set was used. TCRdb analysed the multiplex PCR reads with MiXCR anew, one entry per CDR3 protein. Of hundreds of thousands of distinct CDR3 sequences in the sample, about 16% were seen once. Sequenced material: blood. The receptors derive from a woman in her twenties or thirties with Graves' hyperthyroidism.

A few counts support this clonotype. The genes are TRBV7-2 and TRBJ2-3; 7 nucleotides match TRBD1. Germline CDR1 reads SGHTA; CDR2 reads FQGNSA. The CDR3 is made up of 14 amino acids. With 2 bases clipped from V and 14 bases from J, the junction kept 13 bases outside the gene matches. The CDR3 bases are TGTGCCAGCAGCTTATTTGGGGGTGGGGACAGTATGTATTTT. As protein: CASSLFGGGDSMYF.

This clonotype has a count of ten or more. This chain uses TRBV28 with TRBJ2-5; D possibly matches TRBD1 or TRBD2 (5 bases each). The CDR3 consists of 15 residues. Germline V lookup: CDR1 MDHEN, CDR2 SYDVKM. Trimming took 10 bases from V and 2 from J, leaving 20 bases between them. The CDR3 nucleotides are TGTGCCACCCAGGGATACGGGACGAAACAAGAGACCCAGTACTTC. Its translation: CATQGYGTKQETQYF.

V is TRBV6-5 and J is TRBJ1-1, with a weak D call TRBD1 (6 bases). CDR1 and CDR2 from the germline V gene are MNHEY and SVGAGI. V was shortened by 2 bases and J by 2 bases, with 12 bases between the two germline ends. The CDR3 totals 15 residues. The CDR3 nucleotides read TGTGCCAGCAGTTACCCCACACAGGGTAACACTGAAGCTTTCTTT. As protein: CASSYPTQGNTEAFF.

The chain carries TRBV20-1 and TRBJ1-5, with D maybe TRBD1 (6 bases). CDR3 length equals 13 residues. The V gene lost 3 bases and the J gene lost 3 bases, with 9 bases spanning the gap. CDR1 and CDR2 (germline): DFQATT, SNEGSKA (reference sequence). The CDR3, as DNA: TGCAGTGCTAGGTACAGGGTCAATCAGCCCCAGCATTTT. This gives the protein CSARYRVNQPQHF.

This clonotype was detected many times. The J gene is TRBJ1-5, the V gene TRBV2; 7 bases agree with TRBD1. CDR3 length: 14 amino acids. V shed 7 bases and J 11 bases; nucleotides not matched to a gene: 14. Germline CDR1 SNHLY, CDR2 FYNNEI. The CDR3 loop is CASTVGTAGQAQHF. The CDR3 DNA is TGTGCCAGCACCGTAGGGACAGCCGGACAGGCCCAGCATTTT.

This clonotype was counted many times. The rearrangement uses TRBV11-1 and TRBJ2-7; D gene unclear. The CDR3 covers 14 residues. CDR1 is SGHAT, CDR2 FQDESV, per germline (reference sequence). The V gene lost 0 bases and the J gene lost 3 bases, with 9 bases spanning the gap. CDR3 DNA: TGTGCCAGCAGCTTAGCGACCGAGGTCTACGAGCAGTACTTC. This codes for CASSLATEVYEQYF.

In this sample, this clonotype turned up once. The chain links TRBV6-2 or TRBV6-3 to TRBJ2-1, with 14 bases matching TRBD2. CDR3 size: 17 residues. Trimming at V came to 0 bases and at J to 6 bases, leaving 4 bases not matched to a gene. Germline assignment: CDR1 MNHEY and CDR2 SVGEGT. CDR3 residues: CASSYSTSGRAPNEQFF. The CDR3 DNA sequence: TGTGCCAGCAGTTACTCGACTAGCGGGAGGGCCCCCAATGAGCAGTTCTTC.

There are many counts of this clonotype. This chain connects TRBV19 to TRBJ2-1; TRBD2 might be the D (5 bases). CDR1 and CDR2 (germline): LNHDA, SQIVND (reference sequence). V was trimmed by 11 bases and J by 2 bases, leaving 10 bases between them. This CDR3 has 12 amino acids. Here the CDR3 DNA reads TGTGCCGCCGGGGAGACCTACAATGAGCAGTTCTTC. Encoded protein: CAAGETYNEQFF.

This clonotype came up many times. The CDR3 DNA reads TGTGCCAGCAGCCTATTGCGGGAGTCCCTTAGGGATACGCAGTATTTT. This codes for CASSLLRESLRDTQYF. This chain connects TRBV7-2 to TRBJ2-3; 7 bases are shared with TRBD2. From germline, CDR1 is SGHTA and CDR2 FQGNSA. CDR3 length equals 16 residues. Trimming at V came to 5 bases and at J to 6 bases, leaving 14 bases not matched to a gene.

At least ten counts were recorded for this clonotype. The chain links TRBV12-3 or TRBV12-4 to TRBJ1-1; D not certain. This CDR3 has 15 residues. The V and J ends lost 7 bases and 0 bases respectively, with 15 bases between them. The CDR3 spells CASNKRTGLNTEAFF. The CDR3 DNA sequence: TGTGCCAGCAATAAACGGACGGGTTTGAACACTGAAGCTTTCTTT.

This clonotype was detected many times. This chain links TRBV2 with TRBJ1-2; unclear D gene. Germline values: CDR1 SNHLY, CDR2 FYNNEI. The CDR3 is 12 amino acids. V dropped 3 bases and J dropped 4 bases, with 6 bases sitting between them. The CDR3 spells CASSDRFYGYTF. CDR3 in DNA: TGTGCCAGCAGTGACAGGTTCTATGGCTACACCTTC.